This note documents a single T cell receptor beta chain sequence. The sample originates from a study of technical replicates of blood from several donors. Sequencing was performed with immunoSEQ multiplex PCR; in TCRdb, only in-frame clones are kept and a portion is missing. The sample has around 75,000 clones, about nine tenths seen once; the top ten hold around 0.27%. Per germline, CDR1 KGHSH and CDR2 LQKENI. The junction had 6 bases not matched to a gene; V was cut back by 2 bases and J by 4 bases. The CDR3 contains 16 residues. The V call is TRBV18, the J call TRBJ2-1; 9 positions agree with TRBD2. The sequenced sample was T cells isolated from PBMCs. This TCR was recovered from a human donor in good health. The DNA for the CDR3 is TGTGCCAGCTCACCAAGATTAGCGGGGGATTACAATGAGCAGTTCTTC. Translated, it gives CASSPRLAGDYNEQFF.